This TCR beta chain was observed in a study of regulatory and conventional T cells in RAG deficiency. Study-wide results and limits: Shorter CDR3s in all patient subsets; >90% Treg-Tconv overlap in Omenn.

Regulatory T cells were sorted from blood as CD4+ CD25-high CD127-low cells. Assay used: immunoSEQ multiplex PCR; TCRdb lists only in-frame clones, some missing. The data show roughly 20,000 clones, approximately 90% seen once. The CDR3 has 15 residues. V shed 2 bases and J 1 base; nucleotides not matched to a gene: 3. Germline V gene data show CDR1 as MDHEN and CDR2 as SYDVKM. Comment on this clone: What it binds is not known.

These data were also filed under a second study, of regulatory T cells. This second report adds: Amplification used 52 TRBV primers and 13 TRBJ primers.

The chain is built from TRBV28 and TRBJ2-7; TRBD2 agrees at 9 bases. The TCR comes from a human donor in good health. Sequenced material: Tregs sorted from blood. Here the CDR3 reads CASSLGLARSYEQYF. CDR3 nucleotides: TGTGCCAGCAGTTTAGGACTAGCGAGGTCCTACGAGCAGTACTTC.